These 9 T cell receptor beta chains originate from one sample sequenced in a study of read filtering for tumor transcriptome and immune sequencing. Molecular barcoded adaptors covering alpha/delta and beta/gamma chains were used on about 0.4 ug RNA. TCRdb processed the reads anew with MiXCR; each CDR3 protein has one entry. The table records tens of thousands of distinct CDR3 sequences, over 11% of them present only once. The sequenced sample consisted of a population of CD138-negative cells sorted from bone marrow. The receptors derive from a donor over 35 with multiple myeloma.

This clonotype was detected only a few times. V and J are TRBV5-1 and TRBJ1-1; 9 nucleotides match TRBD1. V lost 4 bases to trimming and J lost 5 bases; unmatched junction nucleotides: 9. The CDR3 consists of 15 residues. Germline CDR1 SGHRS, CDR2 YFSETQ. The CDR3 spells CASSVYRGRLTEAFF. Written as DNA, the CDR3 is TGCGCCAGCAGCGTATACAGGGGGCGACTAACTGAAGCTTTCTTT. The full variable domain, completed using reference TRBV5-1 and TRBJ1-1, is KAGVTQTPRYLIKTRGQQVTLSCSPISGHRSVSWYQQTPGQGLQFLFEYFSETQRNKGNFPGRFSGRQFSNSRSEMNVSTLELGDSALYLCASSVYRGRLTEAFFGQGTRLTVV.

This clonotype was observed a few times. The rearrangement links TRBV29-1 to TRBJ1-5; 8 bases are a match to TRBD1. The V and J ends lost 5 bases and 5 bases, in that order; junction bases with no gene match: 2. Per germline, CDR1 SQVTM and CDR2 ANQGSEA. CDR3 length equals 12 residues. The CDR3 spells CSVTTGDQPQHF. The CDR3 DNA follows: TGCAGCGTTACGACAGGGGATCAGCCCCAGCATTTT.

In its sample, this clonotype was seen many times. This chain connects TRBV20-1 to TRBJ1-2, with D possibly matching TRBD1 (6 bases). Germline V gives CDR1 DFQATT, CDR2 SNEGSKA (reference sequence). CDR3 size: 13 residues. V lost 3 bases and J 4 bases, leaving 12 bases between the germline ends. CDR3 DNA sequence: TGCAGTGCTAGCTCGGGGGCAGGCTATGGCTACACCTTC. Its protein is CSASSGAGYGYTF.

This clonotype was seen at least ten times. The chain couples TRBV27 to TRBJ1-5; D call uncertain. Trimming shortened V by 3 bases and J by 2 bases, and 8 bases separated the two germline ends. Germline CDR1 reads MNHEY; CDR2 reads SMNVEV (reference sequence). This CDR3 region has 14 residues. CDR3 sequence reads: CASSFAGRNQPQHF. CDR3 coding DNA: TGTGCCAGCAGTTTTGCCGGACGCAATCAGCCCCAGCATTTT.

This clonotype appeared a few times. J is TRBJ1-3 and V is TRBV29-1, with D unclear. The V gene lost 5 bases and the J gene lost 4 bases, with 6 bases spanning the gap. CDR1 is SQVTM and CDR2 is ANQGSEA in the germline V gene. The CDR3 sequence is 11 residues long. The CDR3 DNA sequence: TGCAGCGTTCCTTGGGGAAACACCATATATTTT. Its protein product is CSVPWGNTIYF.

For this clonotype: A far bigger clonotype differs at one base, so this is likely a read error. V gene TRBV12-5 combines with J gene TRBJ2-1, with D unclear. The CDR3 has 11 residues. In germline, CDR1 is LGHNT, CDR2 FRNRAP. This CDR3 reads CASSSVNEQSF. As DNA, the CDR3 is TGTGCCAGCAGTTCAGTCAATGAGCAGTCCTTC.

This clonotype was recorded at least ten times. The CDR3 DNA reads TGCGCCAGCAGCTTGGTAGAGGGTCCAGATACGCAGTATTTT. Translation: CASSLVEGPDTQYF. The chain carries TRBV5-1 and TRBJ2-3, with D maybe TRBD2 (5 bases). CDR3 length: 14 amino acids. Trimming took off 0 bases at V and 4 bases at J, with 9 bases between the two ends. The germline gives CDR1 SGHRS, CDR2 YFSETQ.

Worth noting for this clonotype: This may stem from a read error, because a much larger clone lies one nucleotide away. J is TRBJ1-1 and V is TRBV27; unclear D gene. This CDR3 contains 13 residues. Germline V gene data show CDR1 as MNHEY and CDR2 as SMNVEV (reference sequence). Trimming pared 11 bases from V and 1 base from J, leaving 14 bases between. In DNA form, the CDR3 reads TGTGCCGGCCGTGGGATCGGGAACACTGAAGCTTTCTTT. As protein: CAGRGIGNTEAFF.

This clonotype was counted only a few times. One end of the junction varies from germline; a read error may be responsible. The chain joins TRBV4-3 to TRBJ1-1; no definite D call. This CDR3 spans 13 amino acids. Germline CDR1 and CDR2: LGHNA and YSLEER. The CDR3 DNA follows: TGCGCCAGCAGCCAAGGTCAGAACACTAAAGCTTTCTTT. Translated, it gives CASSQGQNTKAFF.